The rows below give T cell receptor beta chains drawn from one sample of a study of T cells in narcolepsy. Using immunoSEQ multiplex PCR, the repertoire was profiled, and TCRdb retains in-frame clones only, with some absent. The sample lists 15,000 to 17,000 clones, less than 90% occurring once. The sample was memory (CD45RA-) CD4+ T cells from blood. The receptor set was obtained from a human donor in good health. Both conserved end residues are trimmed from each CDR3. Each record gives: V gene, clone size, J gene, CDR3 protein. Not all rows give a size; the values are once, few, many and, for expanded clones, a class.

V gene: TRBV14; clone size: -; J gene: TRBJ2-6; CDR3 protein: ASSSTGFYVSGANVLT
V gene: TRBV7-6; clone size: -; J gene: TRBJ2-1; CDR3 protein: ASSDIAGFNEQF
V gene: TRBV7-9; clone size: -; J gene: TRBJ2-2; CDR3 protein: ASSSNTGELF
V gene: TRBV11-2; clone size: -; J gene: TRBJ1-4; CDR3 protein: ASSLGRGEKLF
V gene: TRBV2; clone size: -; J gene: TRBJ2-7; CDR3 protein: ASSAGITPYEQY
V gene: TRBV6-1; clone size: -; J gene: TRBJ2-1; CDR3 protein: ACWGTSGTGEQF
V gene: TRBV5-5; clone size: -; J gene: TRBJ2-3; CDR3 protein: ASSLTGGGPTDTQY
V gene: TRBV12-5; clone size: once; J gene: TRBJ1-1; CDR3 protein: ASGFKGTGGYTEAF
V gene: TRBV19; clone size: -; J gene: TRBJ2-7; CDR3 protein: ASSRTARYEQY
V gene: TRBV6-5; clone size: -; J gene: TRBJ1-1; CDR3 protein: ASREAGFLEAF
V gene: TRBV19; clone size: -; J gene: TRBJ2-2; CDR3 protein: ASSRDRNTGELF
V gene: TRBV28; clone size: -; J gene: TRBJ1-1; CDR3 protein: ASRLNPGVGRNTEAF
V gene: TRBV4-2; clone size: -; J gene: TRBJ2-1; CDR3 protein: ASSQVTSGSGFLGEQF
V gene: TRBV15; clone size: -; J gene: TRBJ2-7; CDR3 protein: ATSRDLPGLAGDGEQY
V gene: TRBV14; clone size: -; J gene: TRBJ2-1; CDR3 protein: ASSQGGSYNEQF
V gene: TRBV2; clone size: -; J gene: TRBJ2-3; CDR3 protein: ASMSGGSTDTQY
V gene: TRBV2; clone size: few; J gene: TRBJ1-2; CDR3 protein: ASSRGDWYGYT
V gene: TRBV19; clone size: -; J gene: TRBJ1-2; CDR3 protein: ASSEAQRGYGYT
V gene: TRBV27; clone size: -; J gene: TRBJ2-2; CDR3 protein: ASKRDMGVSNTGELF
V gene: TRBV7-2; clone size: -; J gene: TRBJ1-5; CDR3 protein: ASSLFWGTGQPQH
V gene: TRBV2; clone size: -; J gene: TRBJ2-1; CDR3 protein: ASRSPGLDNEQF
V gene: TRBV14; clone size: -; J gene: TRBJ2-2; CDR3 protein: ASSQQGELF
V gene: TRBV20-1; clone size: -; J gene: -; CDR3 protein: SATLASEQY
V gene: TRBV19; clone size: once; J gene: TRBJ2-5; CDR3 protein: ASRRQDQETQY
V gene: TRBV5-1; clone size: -; J gene: TRBJ1-3; CDR3 protein: ASSSGQISSGNTIY
V gene: TRBV5-4; clone size: -; J gene: TRBJ2-5; CDR3 protein: ASSHAGGRPETQY
V gene: TRBV5-4; clone size: -; J gene: TRBJ2-3; CDR3 protein: ASSGLAGEDTQY
V gene: TRBV6-1; clone size: -; J gene: TRBJ1-2; CDR3 protein: ASSEANYGYT
V gene: TRBV7-9; clone size: -; J gene: TRBJ2-1; CDR3 protein: ASRKTGGRSNEQF
V gene: TRBV11-1; clone size: -; J gene: TRBJ1-2; CDR3 protein: ASSLAGQGWGGYT
V gene: TRBV19; clone size: few; J gene: TRBJ2-2; CDR3 protein: ASRGRNWVTGELF
V gene: TRBV4-3; clone size: -; J gene: TRBJ1-4; CDR3 protein: ASSRDRETF